A single T cell receptor beta chain is shown here with its context. This sample is drawn from a study of PD-L1 blockade in urothelial cancer. V was clipped by 3 bases and J by 3 bases, with 9 bases between them. The CDR3 totals 15 residues. The V gene's germline CDR1 is MNHEY and CDR2 SMNVEV (reference sequence). Time point in this sample: peripheral blood 6 weeks after treatment start. Profiling relied on immunoSEQ multiplex PCR, and the TCRdb table lists in-frame clones only, not all of them. The sample consists of some 120,000 clones, roughly 89% of them appearing once. The clonotype comes from a man aged 55-75 years with urothelial cancer. Sequenced here: PBMCs, sampled around atezolizumab (anti-PD-L1) treatment. This sequence joins TRBV27 and TRBJ1-6; D possibly corresponds to TRBD1 (5 bases). For the CDR3, the DNA is TGTGCCAGCAGTTTTGGGGGGATCTATAATTCACCCCTCCACTTT. Translating gives CASSFGGIYNSPLHF.